The clone carrying this TCR beta chain was picked up many times. As yet, its antigen is unknown. The time point denotes: sample taken at primary tumor resection. About 73 TRACERx patients with early, untreated non-small cell lung cancer donated samples. Every cDNA TCR molecule received its own unique molecular identifier. A single record per CDR3 protein comes from TCRdb applying MiXCR to the 5' RACE reads. Among fewer than 9,000 distinct CDR3 sequences listed, about 7% were seen once. The sample originates from a study of spatial heterogeneity in lung cancer. Background on the study: The average appearance count of each unique TCR and UMI combination in raw reads was more than ten.

Whole-study results and caveats: How many expanded intratumoral alpha and beta TCRs were present tracked the tumor mutation count, which was a count of nonsynonymous mutations.

CDR3 length: 17 residues. Germline values: CDR1 DFQATT, CDR2 SNEGSKA (reference sequence). The V and J ends lost 4 bases and 0 bases, in that order; junction bases with no gene match: 9. The source of this sequence is a female donor with early-stage non-small cell lung cancer. This specimen was lung tumor tissue, taken at surgery. The chain recombines TRBV20-1 with TRBJ2-3; 11 bases line up with TRBD2. The DNA for the CDR3 is TGCAGTGCTATCTCTAGCGGGAGGTCGACTAGCACAGATACGCAGTATTTT. Translating gives CSAISSGRSTSTDTQYF.